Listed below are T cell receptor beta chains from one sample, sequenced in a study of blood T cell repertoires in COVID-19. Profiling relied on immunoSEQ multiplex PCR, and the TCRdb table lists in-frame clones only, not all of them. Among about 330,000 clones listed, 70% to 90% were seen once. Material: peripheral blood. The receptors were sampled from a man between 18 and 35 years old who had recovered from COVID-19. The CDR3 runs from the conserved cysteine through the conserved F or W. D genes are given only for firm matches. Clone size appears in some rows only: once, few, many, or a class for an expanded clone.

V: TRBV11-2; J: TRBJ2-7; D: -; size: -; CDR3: CASSDNANSYEQYF; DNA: TGTGCCAGCAGCGACAACGCCAACTCCTACGAGCAGTACTTC
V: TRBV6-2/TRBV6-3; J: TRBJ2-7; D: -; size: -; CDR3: CASSYTPAQEQYF; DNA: TGTGCCAGCAGTTACACTCCTGCCCAAGAGCAGTACTTC
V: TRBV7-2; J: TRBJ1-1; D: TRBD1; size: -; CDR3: CASSLVGGGGQTEAFF; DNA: TGTGCCAGCAGCTTAGTGGGAGGAGGGGGCCAGACTGAAGCTTTCTTT
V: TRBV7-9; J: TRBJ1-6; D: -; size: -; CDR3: CASSLSGNSPLHF; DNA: TGTGCCAGCAGCTTATCAGGGAATTCACCCCTCCACTTT
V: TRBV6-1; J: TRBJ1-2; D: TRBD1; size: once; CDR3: CASGGTGGGYTF; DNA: TGTGCCAGCGGTGGGACAGGGGGCGGCTACACCTTC
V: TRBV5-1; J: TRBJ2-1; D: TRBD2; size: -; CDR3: CASSTTSGSYNEQFF; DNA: TGCGCCAGCAGCACCACTAGCGGATCCTACAATGAGCAGTTCTTC
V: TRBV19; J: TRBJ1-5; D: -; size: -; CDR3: CASSTGTKGSQPQHF; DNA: TGTGCCAGTAGTACCGGGACAAAGGGGAGCCAGCCCCAGCATTTT
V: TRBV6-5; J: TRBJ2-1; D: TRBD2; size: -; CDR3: CASSYGLALEQFF; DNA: TGTGCCAGCAGTTACGGACTAGCACTTGAGCAGTTCTTC
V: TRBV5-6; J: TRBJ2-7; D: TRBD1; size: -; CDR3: CASSDGPGQGAGEQYF; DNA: TGTGCCAGCAGCGACGGACCCGGACAGGGAGCGGGCGAGCAGTACTTC
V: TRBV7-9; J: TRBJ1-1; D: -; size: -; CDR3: CASSSQGILDTEAFF; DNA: TGTGCCAGCAGCTCGCAGGGGATTTTGGACACTGAAGCTTTCTTT
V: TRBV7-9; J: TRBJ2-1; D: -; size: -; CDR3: CASSSGQLFSYNEQFF; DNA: TGTGCCAGCAGCTCAGGACAGCTATTCTCCTACAATGAGCAGTTCTTC
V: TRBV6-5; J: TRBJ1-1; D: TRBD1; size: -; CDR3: CASRGQRNTEAFF; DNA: TGTGCCAGCAGGGGACAGCGGAACACTGAAGCTTTCTTT
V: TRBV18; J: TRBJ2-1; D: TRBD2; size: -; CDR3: CASSPISSGRGNEQFF; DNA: TGTGCCAGCTCACCAATCTCTAGCGGGAGAGGGAATGAGCAGTTCTTC
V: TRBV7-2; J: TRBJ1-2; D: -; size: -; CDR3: CASSLEGGNGYTF; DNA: TGTGCCAGCAGCTTAGAGGGAGGAAATGGCTACACCTTC
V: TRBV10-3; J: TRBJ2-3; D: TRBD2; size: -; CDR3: CAISLGTSGSFPTDTQYF; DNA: TGTGCCATCAGTTTAGGGACTAGCGGGAGTTTTCCCACAGATACGCAGTATTTT
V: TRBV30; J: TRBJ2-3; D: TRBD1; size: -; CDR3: CAWRGTGSTDTQYF; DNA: TGTGCCTGGAGGGGGACAGGCAGCACAGATACGCAGTATTTT
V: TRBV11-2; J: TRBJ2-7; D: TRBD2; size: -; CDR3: CASSSGLAGRVYEQYF; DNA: TGTGCCAGCAGCTCGGGACTAGCGGGAAGGGTCTACGAGCAGTACTTC
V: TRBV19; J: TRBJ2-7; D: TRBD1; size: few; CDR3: CASSMGTVYEQYF; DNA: TGTGCCAGTAGTATGGGGACAGTCTACGAGCAGTACTTC
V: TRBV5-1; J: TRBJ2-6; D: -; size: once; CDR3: CASSANTGFTGANVLTF; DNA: TGCGCCAGCAGCGCAAATACAGGTTTCACTGGGGCCAACGTCCTGACTTTC
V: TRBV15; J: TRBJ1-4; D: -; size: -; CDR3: CATSRDQVAGPNEKLFF; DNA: TGTGCCACCAGCAGAGATCAGGTCGCGGGGCCTAATGAAAAACTGTTTTTT
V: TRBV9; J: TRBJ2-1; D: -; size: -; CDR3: CASSVEGEGWEADISYNEQFF; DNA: TGTGCCAGCAGCGTAGAGGGGGAGGGATGGGAGGCCGATATCTCCTACAATGAGCAGTTCTTC